The rows below give T cell receptor beta chains drawn from one sample of a study of radiotherapy plus CTLA-4 blockade in lung cancer. Profiling relied on immunoSEQ multiplex PCR, and the TCRdb table lists in-frame clones only, not all of them. The sample lists 75,000 to 100,000 clones, roughly 88% seen once, with roughly 4.9% in the top ten. Sequenced here: peripheral blood, sampled from a patient treated with radiotherapy plus ipilimumab. Receptors were obtained from a human donor with non-small cell lung cancer that progressed on radiotherapy plus ipilimumab. Each CDR3 is given with its conserved first and last residue. A D gene is named only where the DNA matches it firmly. Expanded clones are given a class, and other clones once, few, many or no size at all.

abundance	d_gene	len	v_gene	j_gene	CDR3aa	CDR3nt
-	-	16	TRBV10-2	TRBJ1-5	CASSPGTGPSNQPQHF	TGCGCCAGCAGCCCTGGGACGGGACCTAGCAATCAGCCCCAGCATTTT
-	TRBD2	15	TRBV9	TRBJ2-1	CASSVDLAEYNEQFF	TGTGCCAGCAGCGTAGATCTAGCGGAATACAATGAGCAGTTCTTC
-	TRBD1	14	TRBV7-9	TRBJ2-5	CASSSRQGAETQYF	TGTGCCAGCAGCTCCCGACAGGGGGCTGAGACCCAGTACTTC
-	-	15	TRBV5-1	TRBJ2-1	CASSLAGGAYNEQFF	TGCGCCAGCAGCTTGGCGGGGGGCGCGTACAATGAGCAGTTCTTC
-	-	15	TRBV2	TRBJ1-4	CASRATAATNEKLFF	TGTGCCAGCAGAGCTACAGCTGCAACTAATGAAAAACTGTTTTTT
-	-	14	TRBV7-8	TRBJ2-7	CASDPGLNSYEQYF	TGTGCCAGCGACCCGGGACTCAACTCCTACGAGCAGTACTTC
-	-	14	TRBV5-1	TRBJ2-7	CASSLESGSYEQYF	TGCGCCAGCAGCTTGGAGAGTGGTTCCTACGAGCAGTACTTC
-	TRBD1	15	TRBV6-5	TRBJ2-7	CASSYSWTGTYEQYF	TGCGCCAGCAGTTACTCCTGGACAGGAACCTACGAGCAGTACTTC
-	-	16	TRBV6-1	TRBJ2-7	CASSERLGLSLREQYF	TGTGCCAGCAGTGAACGGCTAGGACTATCCCTGAGGGAGCAGTACTTC
-	-	15	TRBV5-4	TRBJ2-1	CASSFGGSSYNEQFF	TGTGCCAGCAGCTTCGGTGGGAGCTCCTACAATGAGCAGTTCTTC
few	TRBD1	15	TRBV6-5	TRBJ1-2	CASSYATGGEDGYTF	TGTGCCAGCAGTTACGCAACAGGGGGCGAGGATGGCTACACCTTC
-	TRBD2	23	TRBV5-1	TRBJ2-4	CASSLWVGPTGTSDTLAKNIQYF	TGCGCCAGCAGCTTGTGGGTTGGTCCTACCGGGACTAGCGACACATTAGCCAAAAACATTCAGTACTTC
-	-	15	TRBV5-5	TRBJ1-2	CASSLRQTSVVGYTF	TGTGCCAGCAGCCTGAGACAGACCTCAGTGGTTGGCTACACCTTC
-	-	16	TRBV5-4	TRBJ2-3	CASTPGRQTRTDTQYF	TGTGCCAGCACCCCCGGGAGACAAACACGCACAGATACGCAGTATTTT
-	-	16	TRBV4-1	TRBJ1-3	CASSQSGAPGGNTIYF	TGCGCCAGCAGCCAGTCTGGGGCCCCGGGCGGAAACACCATATATTTT
-	-	16	TRBV5-1	TRBJ2-3	CASSVGAGVVADTQYF	TGCGCCAGCAGCGTGGGGGCAGGGGTAGTAGCAGATACGCAGTATTTT
-	TRBD1	15	TRBV7-6	TRBJ2-7	CASSLNRDRPNEQYF	TGTGCCAGCAGCCTTAACCGGGACAGGCCGAACGAGCAGTACTTC
-	-	14	TRBV7-3	TRBJ1-1	CASSLRDRNTEAFF	TGTGCCAGCAGCTTAAGAGATCGGAACACTGAAGCTTTCTTT
-	TRBD2	17	TRBV19	TRBJ2-2	CASRPSSGRGNTGELFF	TGTGCCAGTAGGCCATCTAGCGGGAGAGGGAACACCGGGGAGCTGTTTTTT
-	-	14	TRBV7-8	TRBJ1-5	CASSLVTRNQPQHF	TGTGCCAGCAGCTTAGTCACGAGGAATCAGCCCCAGCATTTT
-	-	15	TRBV6-1	TRBJ1-3	CASSVTAATGNTIYF	TGTGCCAGCAGTGTTACAGCCGCTACTGGAAACACCATATATTTT
-	TRBD2	14	TRBV2	TRBJ2-7	CASRAGLAGYEQYF	TGTGCCAGCAGGGCAGGACTAGCGGGCTACGAGCAGTACTTC
-	-	13	TRBV11-3	TRBJ2-1	CASSSSGGNEQFF	TGTGCCAGCAGCTCCTCCGGGGGCAATGAGCAGTTCTTC
-	TRBD2	24	TRBV28	TRBJ2-3	CASSLSIRGTSGSLQGPNTDTQYF	TGTGCCAGCAGTTTATCCATTCGAGGGACTAGCGGGAGTCTCCAGGGTCCAAACACAGATACGCAGTATTTT
-	TRBD2	15	TRBV2	TRBJ2-5	CASGTSGRALETQYF	TGTGCCAGCGGGACTAGCGGGAGGGCCTTGGAGACCCAGTACTTC
-	TRBD1	13	TRBV19	TRBJ2-7	CASSLTGNYEQYF	TGTGCCAGTAGTTTGACAGGGAACTACGAGCAGTACTTC